This TCR beta chain is from a study of blood T cells in healthy people across ages. Study-level results: Among long-lived donors, naive CD4+ cells were more numerous and diversity higher than in aged donors. Any changes in expanded clonotypes were possibly confounded, as donor CMV status remained unknown.

Germline V lookup: CDR1 MNHNS, CDR2 SASEGT. The CDR3 extends over 17 amino acids. V lost 8 bases and J 5 bases, leaving 27 bases between the germline ends. With respect to this clonotype: The antigen is not known.

With a J-beta primer mix and a sample-barcoded 5' primer, a second PCR ran about 7 to 12 cycles. The study obtained at least 3 million CDR3-containing paired-end reads from every sample. Each CDR3 protein is one row after TCRdb ran MiXCR on the 5' RACE reads. The sample contains hundreds of thousands of distinct CDR3 sequences, 56% of which appear only once. The sample was blood. The V gene is TRBV6-1, the J gene TRBJ1-1; perhaps TRBD1 as D (5 bases). The clonotype was recovered from a man aged 35-49 years in good health. The CDR3: CASFRPQVGGDLTEAFF. The CDR3 nucleotides read TGTGCCAGCTTTCGTCCACAGGTAGGAGGGGATCTGACTGAAGCTTTCTTT.